The TCR beta chain described here comes from a study of human thymus T cells. An approximately 0.5-1 mL peripheral blood aliquot was taken intraoperatively from four of eight donors. No fixed cell number was used; all available blood leukocytes supplied DNA. TCRdb's table, derived via immunoSEQ multiplex PCR, lists solely in-frame clones and lacks some. Among about 46,000 clones listed, 95% were seen once. This clone was seen only a few times. No antigen is known for it. Trimming took off 5 bases at V and 5 bases at J, with 18 bases between the two ends. This CDR3 region has 15 residues. Germline V lookup: CDR1 MNHEY, CDR2 SMNVEV (reference sequence). Broader study findings: Gene usage (both V and J) appeared biased in thymic and blood repertoires.

The V and J genes are TRBV27 and TRBJ2-5; D call uncertain. The receptor was isolated from a girl under three years old with a congenital heart defect but otherwise immunologically healthy. What was sequenced was blood. The CDR3 region is CASSIPTSQRETQYF. CDR3 nucleotide sequence: TGTGCCAGCAGTATCCCAACGTCCCAAAGGGAGACCCAGTACTTC.